The clone carrying this T cell receptor (beta chain) occurred a few times. This record belongs to a study of blood T cell repertoires in COVID-19. Turning to the study itself: Researchers got acute and convalescent COVID-19 samples from the United States, Italy and Spain.

The study assigned cohorts using participant-reported clinical history. The protocol was immunoSEQ multiplex PCR, while the TCRdb copy is restricted to in-frame clones and leaves out a portion. In the table there are 300,000 to 350,000 clones, roughly 87% of which are singletons. Looked up from germline, CDR1 is SGHVS and CDR2 is FQNEAQ. Trimming cost V 7 bases and J 8 bases; bases outside gene matches: 8. This CDR3 has 14 amino acids. The rearrangement uses TRBV7-8 and TRBJ1-6; TRBD1 aligns across 7 bases. This TCR derives from a woman in her 30s who had recovered from COVID-19. The specimen was PBMCs or T cells enriched from blood (not recorded which). As DNA, the CDR3 is TGTGCCAGCAAATTCGGGACAGATCATTCACCCCTCCACTTT. This codes for CASKFGTDHSPLHF.